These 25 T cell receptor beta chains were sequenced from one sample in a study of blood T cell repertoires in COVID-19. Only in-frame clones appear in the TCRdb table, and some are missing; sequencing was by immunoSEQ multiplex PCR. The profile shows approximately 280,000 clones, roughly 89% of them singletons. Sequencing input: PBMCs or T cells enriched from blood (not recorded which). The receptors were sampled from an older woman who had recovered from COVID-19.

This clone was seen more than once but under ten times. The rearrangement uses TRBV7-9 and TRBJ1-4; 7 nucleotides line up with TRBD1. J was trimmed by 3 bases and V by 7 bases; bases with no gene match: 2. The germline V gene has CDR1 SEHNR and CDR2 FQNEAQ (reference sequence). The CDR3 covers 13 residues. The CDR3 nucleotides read TGTGCCAGCATGAGGGGGCCTAATGAAAAACTGTTTTTT. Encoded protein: CASMRGPNEKLFF.

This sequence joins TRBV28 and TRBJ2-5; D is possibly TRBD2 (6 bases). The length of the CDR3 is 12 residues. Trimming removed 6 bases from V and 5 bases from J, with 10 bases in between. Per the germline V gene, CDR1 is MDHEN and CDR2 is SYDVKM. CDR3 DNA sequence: TGTGCCAGCAGCCCGGGGGTGGAGACCCAGTACTTC. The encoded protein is CASSPGVETQYF.

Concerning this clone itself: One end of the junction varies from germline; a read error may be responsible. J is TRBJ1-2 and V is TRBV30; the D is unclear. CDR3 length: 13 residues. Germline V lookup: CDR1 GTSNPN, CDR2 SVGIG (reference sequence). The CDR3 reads CAWCYSAGFLSSF. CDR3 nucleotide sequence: TGTGCCTGGTGTTATTCAGCCGGGTTCTTATCCTCTTTC. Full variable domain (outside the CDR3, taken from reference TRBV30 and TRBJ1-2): SQTIHQWPATLVQPVGSPLSLECTVEGTSNPNLYWYRQAAGRGLQLLFYSVGIGQISSEVPQNLSASRPQDRQFILSSKKLLLSDSGFYLCAWCYSAGFLSSFGSGTRLTVV.

CDR3 nucleotide sequence: TGTGCTAGTGGTTCGGCCAGAGTCTCGACTAGCGGGTTTACAGATACGCAGTATTTT. Translated, it gives CASGSARVSTSGFTDTQYF. The chain has TRBV12-5 and TRBJ2-3; 10 bases are a match to TRBD2. This CDR3 has 19 residues. Germline assignment: CDR1 LGHNT and CDR2 FRNRAP. Trimming took 4 bases from V and 3 from J; bases not matched to a gene: 16.

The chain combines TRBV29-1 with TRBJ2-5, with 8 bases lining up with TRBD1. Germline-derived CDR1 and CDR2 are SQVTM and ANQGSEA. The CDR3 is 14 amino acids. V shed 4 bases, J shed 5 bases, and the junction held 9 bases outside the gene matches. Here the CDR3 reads CSVAGQGARETQYF. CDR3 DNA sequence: TGCAGCGTTGCTGGGCAGGGGGCGCGGGAGACCCAGTACTTC.

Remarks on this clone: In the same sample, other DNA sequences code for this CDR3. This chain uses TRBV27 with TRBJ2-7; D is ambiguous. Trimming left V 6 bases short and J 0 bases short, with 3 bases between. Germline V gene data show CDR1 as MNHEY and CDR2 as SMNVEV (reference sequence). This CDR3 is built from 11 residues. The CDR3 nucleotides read TGTGCCAGCAGCTCCTCCTACGAGCAGTACTTC. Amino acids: CASSSSYEQYF.

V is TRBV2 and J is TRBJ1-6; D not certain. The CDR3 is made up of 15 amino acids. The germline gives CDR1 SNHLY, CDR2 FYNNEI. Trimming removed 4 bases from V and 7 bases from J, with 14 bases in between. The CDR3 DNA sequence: TGTGCCAGCAGTGTTTACCATGAGTCGAATTCACCCCTCCACTTT. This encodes CASSVYHESNSPLHF.

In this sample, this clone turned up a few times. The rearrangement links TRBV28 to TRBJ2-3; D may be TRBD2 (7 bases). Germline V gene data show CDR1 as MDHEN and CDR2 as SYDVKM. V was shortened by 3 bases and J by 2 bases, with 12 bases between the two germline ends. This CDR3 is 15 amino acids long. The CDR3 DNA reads TGTGCCAGCAGTTTTGGGGGGGGGCTCACAGATACGCAGTATTTT. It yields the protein CASSFGGGLTDTQYF.

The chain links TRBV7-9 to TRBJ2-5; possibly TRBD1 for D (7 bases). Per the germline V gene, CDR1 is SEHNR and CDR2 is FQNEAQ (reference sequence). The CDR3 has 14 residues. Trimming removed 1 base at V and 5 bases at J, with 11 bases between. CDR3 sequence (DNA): TGTGCCAGCAGCTTAGACAGGGGAGGCGAGACCCAGTACTTC. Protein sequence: CASSLDRGGETQYF.

CDR3 nucleotide sequence: TGTGCCAGCAGTGAGGGACAGTCGGAACAGCCCCAGCATTTT. Translation gives CASSEGQSEQPQHF. V gene TRBV28 combines with J gene TRBJ1-5, with 7 bases fitting TRBD1. Losses at the gene ends were 5 bases for V and 7 bases for J; bases not matched to a gene: 8. The CDR3 runs to 14 residues. CDR1 MDHEN and CDR2 SYDVKM come from the germline V gene.

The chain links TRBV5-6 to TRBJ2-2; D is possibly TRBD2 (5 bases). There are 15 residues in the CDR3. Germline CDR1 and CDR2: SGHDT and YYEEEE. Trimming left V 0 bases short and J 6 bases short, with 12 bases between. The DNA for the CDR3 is TGTGCCAGCAGCTTGGGTTTCGCGGGCGCCGGGGAGCTGTTTTTT. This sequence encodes CASSLGFAGAGELFF.

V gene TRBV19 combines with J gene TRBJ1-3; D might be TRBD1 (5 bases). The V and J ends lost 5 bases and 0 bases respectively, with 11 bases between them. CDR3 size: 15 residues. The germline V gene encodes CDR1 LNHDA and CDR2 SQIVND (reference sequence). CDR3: CASSPDRASGNTIYF. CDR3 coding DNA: TGTGCCAGTAGTCCAGACAGAGCCTCTGGAAACACCATATATTTT.

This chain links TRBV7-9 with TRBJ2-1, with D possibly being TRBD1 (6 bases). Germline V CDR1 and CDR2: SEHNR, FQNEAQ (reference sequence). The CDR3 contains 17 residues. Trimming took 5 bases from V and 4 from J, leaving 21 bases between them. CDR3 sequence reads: CASSKEQGMKTYNEQFF. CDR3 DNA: TGTGCCAGCAGCAAGGAGCAGGGGATGAAGACGTACAATGAGCAGTTCTTC.

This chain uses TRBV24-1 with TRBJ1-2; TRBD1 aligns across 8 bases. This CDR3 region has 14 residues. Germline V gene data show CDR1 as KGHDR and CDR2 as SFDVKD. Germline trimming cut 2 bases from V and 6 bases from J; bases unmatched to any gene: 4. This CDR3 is CATSDSPDRDGYTF. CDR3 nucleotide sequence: TGTGCCACCAGTGATTCCCCGGACAGGGATGGCTACACCTTC.

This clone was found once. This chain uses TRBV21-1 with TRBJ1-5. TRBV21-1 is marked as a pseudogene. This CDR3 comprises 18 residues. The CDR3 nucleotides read TGTGCCAGCAGCGACGGAGGGACCAGGGAGAAGAGCAATCAGCCCCAGCATTTT. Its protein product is CASSDGGTREKSNQPQHF.

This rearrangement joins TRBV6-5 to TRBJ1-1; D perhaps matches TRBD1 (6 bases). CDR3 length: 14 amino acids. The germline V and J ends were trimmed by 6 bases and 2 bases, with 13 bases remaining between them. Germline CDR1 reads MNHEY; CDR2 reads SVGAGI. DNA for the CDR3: TGTGCCAGCAGCTTGGGACAACGAAACACTGAAGCTTTCTTT. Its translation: CASSLGQRNTEAFF.

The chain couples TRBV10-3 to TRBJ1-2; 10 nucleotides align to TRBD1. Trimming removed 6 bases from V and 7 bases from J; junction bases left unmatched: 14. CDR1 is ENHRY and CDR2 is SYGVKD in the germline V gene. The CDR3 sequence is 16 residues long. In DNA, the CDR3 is TGTGCCATCAGCGCTTTGACAGGGGGCGCGGCAACTGGCTACACCTTC. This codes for CAISALTGGAATGYTF.

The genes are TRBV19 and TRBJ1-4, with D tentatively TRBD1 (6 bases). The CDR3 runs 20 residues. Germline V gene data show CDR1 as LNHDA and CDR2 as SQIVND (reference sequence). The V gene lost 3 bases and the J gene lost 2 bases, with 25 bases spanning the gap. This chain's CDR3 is CASSILAQARGIGTNEKLFF. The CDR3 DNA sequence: TGTGCCAGTAGTATCCTCGCCCAAGCCAGGGGTATAGGGACTAATGAAAAACTGTTTTTT.

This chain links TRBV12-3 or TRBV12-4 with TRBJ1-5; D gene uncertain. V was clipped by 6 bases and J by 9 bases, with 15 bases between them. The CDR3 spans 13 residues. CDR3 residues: CASRRGGPGPQHF. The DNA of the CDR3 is TGTGCCAGCAGGCGAGGCGGTCCGGGGCCCCAGCATTTT.

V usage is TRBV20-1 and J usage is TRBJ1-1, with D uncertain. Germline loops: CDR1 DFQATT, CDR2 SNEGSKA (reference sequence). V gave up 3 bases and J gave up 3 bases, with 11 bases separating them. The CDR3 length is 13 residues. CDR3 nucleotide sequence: TGCAGTGCTAGTGAGGGCATATACACTGAAGCTTTCTTT. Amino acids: CSASEGIYTEAFF.

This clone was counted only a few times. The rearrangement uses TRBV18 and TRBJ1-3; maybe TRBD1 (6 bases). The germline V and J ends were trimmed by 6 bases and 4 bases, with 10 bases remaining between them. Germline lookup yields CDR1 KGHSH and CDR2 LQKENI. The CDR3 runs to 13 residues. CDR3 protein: CASSTGTGNTIYF. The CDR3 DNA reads TGTGCCAGCTCCACAGGGACAGGAAACACCATATATTTT.

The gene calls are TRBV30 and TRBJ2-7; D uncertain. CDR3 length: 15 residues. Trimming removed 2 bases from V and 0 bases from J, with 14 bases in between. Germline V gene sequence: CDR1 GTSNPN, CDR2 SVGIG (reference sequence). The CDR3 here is CAWSPPYSSSYEQYF. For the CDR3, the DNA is TGTGCCTGGAGTCCCCCCTATTCAAGCTCCTACGAGCAGTACTTC.

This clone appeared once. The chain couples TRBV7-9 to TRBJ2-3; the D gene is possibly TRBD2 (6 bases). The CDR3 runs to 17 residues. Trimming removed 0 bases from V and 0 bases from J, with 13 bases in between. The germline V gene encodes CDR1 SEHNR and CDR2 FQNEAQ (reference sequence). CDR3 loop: CASSLAPASASTDTQYF. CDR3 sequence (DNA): TGTGCCAGCAGCTTAGCGCCCGCTAGCGCTAGCACAGATACGCAGTATTTT. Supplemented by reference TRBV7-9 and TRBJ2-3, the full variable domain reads DTGVSQNPRHKITKRGQNVTFRCDPISEHNRLYWYRQTLGQGPEFLTYFQNEAQLEKSRLLSDRFSAERPKGSFSTLEIQRTEQGDSAMYLCASSLAPASASTDTQYFGPGTRLTVL.

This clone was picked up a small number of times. The CDR3 DNA is TGCGCCAGCAGCCTGACTAGCGGGAGGTCTCACAATGAGCAGTTCTTC. It is translated as CASSLTSGRSHNEQFF. The rearrangement joins TRBV5-1 to TRBJ2-1; 13 nucleotides align to TRBD2. The CDR3 has 16 amino acids. The germline V gene encodes CDR1 SGHRS and CDR2 YFSETQ. The V segment lost 4 bases and the J segment 5 bases; nucleotides outside the gene matches: 6. The full variable domain, rest sourced from reference TRBV5-1 and TRBJ2-1, is KAGVTQTPRYLIKTRGQQVTLSCSPISGHRSVSWYQQTPGQGLQFLFEYFSETQRNKGNFPGRFSGRQFSNSRSEMNVSTLELGDSALYLCASSLTSGRSHNEQFFGPGTRLTVL.

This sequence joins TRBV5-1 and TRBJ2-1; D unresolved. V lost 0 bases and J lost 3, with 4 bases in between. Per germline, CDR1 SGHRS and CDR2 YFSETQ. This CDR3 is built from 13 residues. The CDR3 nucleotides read TGCGCCAGCAGCTTGGGCAGCTACAATGAGCAGTTCTTC. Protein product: CASSLGSYNEQFF.